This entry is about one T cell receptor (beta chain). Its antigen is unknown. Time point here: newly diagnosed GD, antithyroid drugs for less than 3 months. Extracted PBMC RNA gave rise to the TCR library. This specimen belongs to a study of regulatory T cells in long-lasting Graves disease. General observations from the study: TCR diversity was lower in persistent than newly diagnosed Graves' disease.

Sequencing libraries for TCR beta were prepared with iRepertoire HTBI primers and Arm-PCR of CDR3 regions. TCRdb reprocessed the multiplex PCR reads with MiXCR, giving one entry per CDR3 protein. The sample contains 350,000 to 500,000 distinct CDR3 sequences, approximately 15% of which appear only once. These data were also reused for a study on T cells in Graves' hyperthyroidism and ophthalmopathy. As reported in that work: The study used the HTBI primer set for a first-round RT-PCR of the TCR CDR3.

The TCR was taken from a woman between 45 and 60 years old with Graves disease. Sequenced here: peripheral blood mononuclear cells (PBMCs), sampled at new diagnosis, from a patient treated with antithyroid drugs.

CDR3 sequence (DNA): TGTGCCAGCAGCCAGCCTACGCGGGACAGTGAAGCTTTCTTT. This translates into CASSQPTRDSEAFF. This chain connects TRBV7-9 to TRBJ1-1, with 7 positions matching TRBD1. The V and J ends lost 5 bases and 7 bases, in that order; junction bases with no gene match: 10. The CDR3 runs 14 residues. CDR1 and CDR2 from the germline V gene are SEHNR and FQNEAQ (reference sequence).